This is a list of T cell receptor beta chains from one sample in a study of blood T cell repertoires in COVID-19. Clones were read by immunoSEQ multiplex PCR, and TCRdb kept only the in-frame ones, dropping some. The data contain roughly 91,000 clones, roughly 80% of them seen just once; the ten biggest clones take up about 11%. The source material was peripheral blood. The receptors were sampled from a man in his 70s with acute or convalescent COVID-19. The CDR3 runs from the conserved cysteine through the conserved F or W. D genes are given only for firm matches. Only part of the rows carry a size: once, few, many, or a class if the clone is expanded.

>once|TRBD1|TRBJ2-3|TRBV11-2
CASSLRGQFSDTQYF
TGTGCCAGCAGCTTACGGGGACAGTTCTCAGATACGCAGTATTTT
>NA|TRBD1|TRBJ1-1|TRBV19
CASSIRGTVNTEAFF
TGTGCCAGTAGTATCCGCGGGACAGTAAACACTGAAGCTTTCTTT
>few|TRBD1|TRBJ2-6|TRBV28
CASRTITGGSANVLTF
TGTGCCAGCAGAACCATAACAGGGGGCTCGGCCAACGTCCTGACTTTC
>NA|TRBD1|TRBJ2-2|TRBV5-4
CASSYRGWTGELFF
TGTGCCAGCAGCTACAGGGGATGGACCGGGGAGCTGTTTTTT
>few|NA|TRBJ2-2|TRBV10-1
CATRRATGELFF
TGCGCCACCAGGCGGGCCACCGGGGAGCTGTTTTTT
>NA|TRBD1|TRBJ2-7|TRBV7-3
CASSQGQGIYEQYF
TGTGCCAGCAGCCAGGGACAGGGTATATACGAGCAGTACTTC
>NA|TRBD2|TRBJ2-2|TRBV20-1
CSASFTGGINTGELFF
TGCAGTGCTAGTTTCACGGGGGGGATTAACACCGGGGAGCTGTTTTTT
>NA|NA|TRBJ1-2|TRBV6-2/TRBV6-3
CASSYSKQGGYTF
TGTGCCAGCAGTTACTCGAAACAGGGAGGCTACACCTTC
>NA|NA|TRBJ2-3|TRBV6-4
CASSEQGTDTQYF
TGTGCCAGCAGTGAACAGGGAACAGATACGCAGTATTTT
>NA|TRBD1|TRBJ2-7|TRBV10-3
CAISRTGEAEQYF
TGTGCCATCAGCCGGACAGGGGAGGCCGAGCAGTACTTC
>NA|TRBD2|TRBJ2-3|TRBV5-4
CASSKHGTSWGNTQYF
TGTGCCAGCAGCAAACACGGGACTAGCTGGGGTAATACGCAGTATTTT
>NA|TRBD2|TRBJ2-1|TRBV18
CASSEGLASGMKFF
TGTGCCAGCTCAGAGGGACTAGCGTCAGGTATGAAGTTCTTC
>once|TRBD1|TRBJ1-4|TRBV2
CASNTGQGESEKLFF
TGTGCCAGCAACACTGGACAGGGTGAAAGTGAAAAACTGTTTTTT
>NA|TRBD2|TRBJ2-1|TRBV6-6
CASSLRLAGGPRTNNEQFF
TGTGCCAGCAGTCTTCGACTAGCGGGGGGACCCCGAACGAACAATGAGCAGTTCTTC
>NA|NA|TRBJ2-1|TRBV24-1
CATRSGVENEQFF
TGTGCCACCAGATCAGGGGTGGAGAATGAGCAGTTCTTC
>NA|NA|TRBJ2-7|TRBV5-5
CASSLGTYTYEQYF
TGTGCCAGCAGTCTCGGGACATATACCTACGAGCAGTACTTC
>once|NA|TRBJ2-7|TRBV27
CASSPNSYEQYF
TGTGCCAGCAGTCCAAACTCCTACGAGCAGTACTTC
>NA|TRBD2|TRBJ2-5|TRBV19
CASSIESGGAETQYF
TGTGCCAGTAGTATAGAAAGCGGGGGTGCCGAGACCCAGTACTTC
>NA|NA|TRBJ1-5|TRBV30
CAWSVAQVHQPQHF
TGTGCCTGGAGTGTGGCCCAGGTTCATCAGCCCCAGCATTTT
>few|TRBD1|TRBJ2-2|TRBV19
CASRGQSNTGELFF
TGTGCCAGTCGGGGACAGTCGAACACCGGGGAGCTGTTTTTT
>NA|NA|TRBJ1-2|TRBV6-1
CASSETGFSSYGYTF
TGTGCCAGCAGTGAAACAGGGTTTTCGAGCTATGGCTACACCTTC
>once|NA|TRBJ2-1|TRBV4-1
CASSQAGTSYNEQFF
TGCGCCAGCAGCCAGGCCGGGACAAGCTACAATGAGCAGTTCTTC
>NA|NA|TRBJ1-5|TRBV10-3
CATTGGGQPQHF
TGTGCCACCACGGGGGGAGGGCAGCCCCAGCATTTT
>NA|NA|TRBJ1-2|TRBV25-1
CASSESYGYTF
TGTGCCAGCAGTGAGTCGTATGGCTACACCTTC
>NA|NA|TRBJ1-2|TRBV19
CASSLLGEDGYTF
TGTGCCAGTAGTCTTCTTGGAGAAGATGGCTACACCTTC
>NA|NA|TRBJ2-1|TRBV28
CASKGLYNEQFF
TGTGCCAGCAAGGGACTCTACAATGAGCAGTTCTTC
>NA|NA|TRBJ1-5|TRBV3-1/TRBV3-2
CASSHKSQPQHF
TGTGCCAGCAGCCACAAGAGTCAGCCCCAGCATTTT
>NA|TRBD2|TRBJ2-3|TRBV9
CASSRRGTSSTDTQYF
TGTGCCAGCAGCCGTAGGGGGACTAGCAGCACAGATACGCAGTATTTT
>once|TRBD1|TRBJ1-4|TRBV6-5
CASTLTGDREKLFF
TGTGCCAGCACCCTAACAGGGGACAGGGAAAAACTGTTTTTT
>NA|NA|TRBJ2-5|TRBV19
CASSTGMVEETQYF
TGTGCCAGTAGTACGGGGATGGTGGAGGAGACCCAGTACTTC
>NA|TRBD1|TRBJ1-1|TRBV10-3
CAISAGTGQAFF
TGTGCCATCAGCGCCGGGACAGGGCAAGCTTTCTTT
>NA|NA|TRBJ1-5|TRBV19
CASSPPVRGDKSNQPQHF
TGTGCCAGTAGTCCCCCAGTCCGGGGGGATAAGAGCAATCAGCCCCAGCATTTT
>NA|NA|TRBJ2-1|TRBV24-1
CATSGDIYNEQFF
TGTGCCACCAGTGGCGACATCTACAATGAGCAGTTCTTC
>NA|NA|TRBJ2-1|TRBV28
CASSRFVGGRYNEQFF
TGTGCCAGCAGCCGTTTCGTAGGGGGTCGATACAATGAGCAGTTCTTC
>once|NA|TRBJ1-3|TRBV11-2
CASSLFEGNTIYF
TGTGCCAGCAGCTTATTCGAGGGAAACACCATATATTTT
>NA|TRBD2|TRBJ2-5|TRBV2
CASSRGGTKETQYF
TGTGCCAGCAGCCGGGGGGGAACAAAAGAGACCCAGTACTTC
>NA|TRBD1|TRBJ2-2|TRBV5-1
CASTGGFTGELFF
TGCGCCAGTACAGGGGGTTTCACCGGGGAGCTGTTTTTT
>few|NA|TRBJ2-1|TRBV19
CASSIAGGLPIEQFF
TGTGCCAGTAGTATAGCAGGGGGGCTTCCAATCGAGCAGTTCTTC
>few|TRBD1|TRBJ2-1|TRBV11-3
CASSSGQGAHNEQFF
TGTGCCAGCAGCTCCGGACAGGGGGCCCACAATGAGCAGTTCTTC
>NA|TRBD2|TRBJ2-1|TRBV3-1/TRBV3-2
CASSHSSGGNNEQFF
TGTGCCAGCAGCCACTCTAGCGGGGGGAACAATGAGCAGTTCTTC
>NA|TRBD1|TRBJ1-2|TRBV7-9
CASSLTGGGYGYTF
TGTGCCAGCAGCTTAACAGGGGGCGGATATGGCTACACCTTC
>few|TRBD1|TRBJ2-2|TRBV7-6
CASSQYRGRDTGELFF
TGTGCCAGCAGCCAATACAGGGGGCGCGACACCGGGGAGCTGTTTTTT
>NA|NA|TRBJ2-5|TRBV5-6
CASSFGVTIETQYF
TGTGCCAGCAGCTTCGGGGTTACTATAGAGACCCAGTACTTC
>once|TRBD2|TRBJ2-4|TRBV28
CASSRLVDGGYIQYF
TGTGCCAGCAGCAGGCTGGTTGACGGGGGGTACATTCAGTACTTC
>few|TRBD2|TRBJ2-6|TRBV2
CASSEGTRRSGANVLTF
TGTGCCAGCAGTGAAGGGACTAGGCGTTCTGGGGCCAACGTCCTGACTTTC
>few|NA|TRBJ1-2|TRBV28
CASSPDSYGYTF
TGTGCCAGCAGTCCAGACAGCTATGGCTACACCTTC
>NA|TRBD1|TRBJ1-4|TRBV6-1
CASSERLGQAPTNEKLFF
TGTGCCAGCAGTGAAAGGTTGGGACAGGCCCCCACTAATGAAAAACTGTTTTTT
>NA|NA|TRBJ1-3|TRBV28
CASGYRSWGNTIYF
TGTGCCAGCGGCTACAGGAGCTGGGGAAACACCATATATTTT
>NA|NA|TRBJ1-2|TRBV5-1
CASSRDSDYGYTF
TGCGCCAGCAGCCGGGACTCGGACTATGGCTACACCTTC
>NA|NA|TRBJ2-2|TRBV5-1
CASSLDGSVTGELFF
TGCGCCAGCAGCTTGGACGGGTCGGTCACCGGGGAGCTGTTTTTT
>NA|NA|TRBJ1-5|TRBV15
CATSRDSNNQPQHF
TGTGCCACCAGCAGAGACAGTAACAATCAGCCCCAGCATTTT